Listed below are T cell receptor beta chains from one sample, sequenced in a study of CD8+CD57+ T cells in acquired aplastic anemia. TCRdb re-called the reads through MiXCR, storing one row per CDR3 protein. The table lists about 190,000 distinct CDR3 sequences, around 59% of them singletons. The sequenced sample was sorted CD4+, CD8+, or CD8+CD57+ T cells (not recorded which) from PBMCs. The receptors derive from a human donor in good health, serving as a control. CDR3s include the opening cysteine and the closing phenylalanine or tryptophan. The D gene is left open where the match is weak. Expanded clones are given a class, and other clones once, few, many or no size at all.

v_gene,len,abundance,d_gene,j_gene,CDR3nt,CDR3aa
TRBV11-3,13,once,.,TRBJ2-7,TGTGCCAGCAGCTTAGCGAGGTACAATGGGCAGTACTTC,CASSLARYNGQYF
TRBV10-3,14,.,TRBD2,TRBJ2-3,TGTGCCATCATCAGCGGGGGGGATGCAGATACGCAGTATTTT,CAIISGGDADTQYF
TRBV7-9,15,.,.,TRBJ1-6,TGTGCCAGCAGCTCAAAGCTCCAGGGGAAAGCACCCCTCCACTTT,CASSSKLQGKAPLHF
TRBV15,16,.,TRBD1,TRBJ1-2,TGTGCCACCAGCAGAGGGGACAGGTACCTACACTATGGCTACACCTTC,CATSRGDRYLHYGYTF
TRBV7-6,13,.,.,TRBJ2-1,TGTGCCAGCAGCTTAGGACAGGGAGGTGAGCAGTTCTTC,CASSLGQGGEQFF
TRBV6-5,16,.,.,TRBJ2-6,TGTGCCAGCAGTTACAATACGAGGGCTGGGGCCAACGTCCTGACTTTC,CASSYNTRAGANVLTF
TRBV15,13,.,.,TRBJ1-1,TGTGCCACCAGCATCCCCGAGGGAAGGGAAGCTTTCTTT,CATSIPEGREAFF
TRBV12-3/TRBV12-4,15,many,.,TRBJ2-3,TGTGCCAGCAGAGTTTTAGTTGGGGGGATAGATACGCAGTATTTT,CASRVLVGGIDTQYF
TRBV20-1,15,.,TRBD1,TRBJ2-7,TGCAGTGCTAGAGCGGGGACAGGGGGTGTCAACGAACAGTACTTC,CSARAGTGGVNEQYF
TRBV20-1,16,many,TRBD1,TRBJ1-6,TGCAGTGCTAGTAGGGGGACAGGGACTCTTAATTCACCCCTCCACTTT,CSASRGTGTLNSPLHF
TRBV25-1,14,.,.,TRBJ2-7,TGTGCCAGCAGTGGGGGGACGTACTCCTACGAGCAGTACTTC,CASSGGTYSYEQYF
TRBV11-1,14,.,TRBD1,TRBJ2-7,TGTGCCAGCAGCTTGGGACAGGGGGGCCACGAGCAGTACTTC,CASSLGQGGHEQYF
TRBV5-1,12,many,.,TRBJ2-3,TGCGCCAGCAGGAGGGGCACAGATACGCAGTATTTT,CASRRGTDTQYF
TRBV6-6,17,.,TRBD1,TRBJ1-5,TGTGCCAGCCTGCCGGGACAGGGAGTAGGTAGCGATCAGCCCCAGCATTTT,CASLPGQGVGSDQPQHF
TRBV29-1,14,many,TRBD1,TRBJ1-4,TGCAGCGTCCCGAAACAGGGGACGGGCGAAAAACTGTTTTTT,CSVPKQGTGEKLFF
TRBV20-1,15,.,TRBD1,TRBJ2-7,TGCAGTGCTAGCCCCGGGACAGGGGTCTCCTACGAGCAGTACTTC,CSASPGTGVSYEQYF
TRBV10-3,14,.,TRBD1,TRBJ2-3,TGTGCCATCAGTGAGCCCGCGGACAGGGATACGCAGTATTTT,CAISEPADRDTQYF
TRBV18,15,few,.,TRBJ1-4,TGTGCCAGCTCACAAGATGGGCCGGCTAATGAAAAACTGTTTTTT,CASSQDGPANEKLFF
TRBV15,21,.,TRBD1,TRBJ2-7,TGTGCCACCAGCAGAGATAGGCAGGGTGCGTGGACAGGGCGCTCCCGCTACGAGCAGTACTTC,CATSRDRQGAWTGRSRYEQYF
TRBV7-9,12,few,.,TRBJ1-6,TGTGCCAGCAGCCTCGGTGGTTCACCCCTCCACTTT,CASSLGGSPLHF
TRBV7-8,17,.,TRBD2,TRBJ2-7,TGCGCCAGCAGCGACGGACTAGCGGGAGGCCTCTCCTACGAGCAGTACTTC,CASSDGLAGGLSYEQYF
TRBV19,12,.,.,TRBJ1-6,TGTGCCAGTAACTCAGTTTTGTCACCCCTCCACTTT,CASNSVLSPLHF
TRBV24-1,13,.,TRBD1,TRBJ1-2,TGTGCCACCAGGGCAGGGGGCGACTATGGCTACACCTTC,CATRAGGDYGYTF
TRBV5-1,20,many,TRBD2,TRBJ2-7,TGCGCCAGCAGCTCCGGACAGGGTAGAACTAGCGGGGGGGCCTCCTACGAGCAGTACTTC,CASSSGQGRTSGGASYEQYF
TRBV11-2,15,.,.,TRBJ1-6,TGTGCCAGCAGCTCCCGGGCCCAGGCCAGATCACCCCTCCACTTT,CASSSRAQARSPLHF
TRBV10-3,13,few,TRBD1,TRBJ1-5,TGTGCCACTTCGGACAGGGGGAATCAGCCCCAGCATTTT,CATSDRGNQPQHF
TRBV6-2/TRBV6-3,18,.,TRBD2,TRBJ2-3,TGTGCCAGCAGTTACAAGTCGGGGGGGCCCGTAAGCACAGATACGCAGTATTTT,CASSYKSGGPVSTDTQYF
TRBV7-3,12,.,.,TRBJ1-5,TGTGCCAGCAGCTTCTGGGGTCAGGCCCAGCATTTT,CASSFWGQAQHF
TRBV7-9,12,many,.,TRBJ2-7,TGTGCCAGCAGCCTAAGTGAGGCACTGCAGTACTTC,CASSLSEALQYF
TRBV9,14,.,.,TRBJ1-2,TGTGCCAGCAGCCCCATAGGGGTTGACTATGGCTACACCTTC,CASSPIGVDYGYTF
TRBV29-1,11,.,.,TRBJ2-2,TGCAGCGCCGGGAACACCGGGGAGCTGTTTTTT,CSAGNTGELFF
TRBV10-3,15,.,TRBD1,TRBJ2-7,TGTGCCATCAGTGAAAGTAGAGGGGGCCCGTACGAGCAGTACTTC,CAISESRGGPYEQYF